This TCR beta chain comes out of a study of T cell clones after liver transplantation. Overall study context: Three of the eight recipients were HCV-positive; the rest had non-autoimmune, non-viral transplant indications. Subjects received no induction therapy and standard immunosuppression until randomization at 12-24 months post-transplant. Broader study findings: A larger donor-reactive than third-party decline suggested partial antigen-specific deletion. Graft donor-reactive T cells may have migrated into the graft rather than being deleted.

V lost 4 bases and J lost 9, with 5 bases in between. The CDR3 has 10 residues. Germline CDR1 reads SNHLY; CDR2 reads FYNNEI. For this clone: Its matching antigen is unknown.

Clones were read by immunoSEQ multiplex PCR, and TCRdb kept only the in-frame ones, dropping some. The sample has just under 60,000 clones; less than 85% are singletons. The input for sequencing was CD4+ T cells from blood, taken at the roughly 16-month timepoint. This clonotype originated in a human patient who received a liver transplant. The T cells may partly be graft donor cells. The chain carries TRBV2 and TRBJ2-3; D not resolved. The CDR3 spells CASSASTQYF. The CDR3 nucleotides read TGTGCCAGCAGTGCGTCCACGCAGTATTTT.